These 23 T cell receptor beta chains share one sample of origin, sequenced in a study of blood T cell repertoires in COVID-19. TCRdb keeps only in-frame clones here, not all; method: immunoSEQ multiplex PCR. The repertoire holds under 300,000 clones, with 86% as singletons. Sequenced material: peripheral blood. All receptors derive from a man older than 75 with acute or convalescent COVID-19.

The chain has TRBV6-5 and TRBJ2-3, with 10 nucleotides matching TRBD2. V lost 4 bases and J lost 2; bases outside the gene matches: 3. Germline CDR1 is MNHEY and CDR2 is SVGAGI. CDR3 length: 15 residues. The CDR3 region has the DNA TGTGCCAGCAGTTTAGCGGGAGGCCCCACAGATACGCAGTATTTT. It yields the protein CASSLAGGPTDTQYF.

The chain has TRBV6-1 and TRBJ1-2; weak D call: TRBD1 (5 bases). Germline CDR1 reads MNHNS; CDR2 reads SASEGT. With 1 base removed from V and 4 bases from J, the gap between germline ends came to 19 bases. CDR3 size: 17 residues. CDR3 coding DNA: TGTGCCAGCAGTGAAGGGGTGTGGGGCGCGGACCGCTATGGCTACACCTTC. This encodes CASSEGVWGADRYGYTF.

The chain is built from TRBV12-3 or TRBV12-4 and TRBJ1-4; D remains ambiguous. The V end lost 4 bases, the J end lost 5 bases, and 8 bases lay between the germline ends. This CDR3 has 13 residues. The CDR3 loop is CASSWAENEKLFF. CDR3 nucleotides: TGTGCCAGCAGTTGGGCTGAAAATGAAAAACTGTTTTTT.

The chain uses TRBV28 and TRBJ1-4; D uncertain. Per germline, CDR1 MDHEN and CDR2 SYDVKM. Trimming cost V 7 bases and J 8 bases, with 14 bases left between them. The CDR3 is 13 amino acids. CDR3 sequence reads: CASTSQNTEKLFF. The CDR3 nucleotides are TGTGCCAGCACCTCTCAGAATACCGAAAAACTGTTTTTT.

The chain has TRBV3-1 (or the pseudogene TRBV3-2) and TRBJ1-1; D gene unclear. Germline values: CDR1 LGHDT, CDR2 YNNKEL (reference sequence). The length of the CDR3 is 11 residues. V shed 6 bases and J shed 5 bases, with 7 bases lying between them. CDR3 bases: TGTGCCAGCAGGGTCGGGACTGAAGCTTTCTTT. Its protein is CASRVGTEAFF.

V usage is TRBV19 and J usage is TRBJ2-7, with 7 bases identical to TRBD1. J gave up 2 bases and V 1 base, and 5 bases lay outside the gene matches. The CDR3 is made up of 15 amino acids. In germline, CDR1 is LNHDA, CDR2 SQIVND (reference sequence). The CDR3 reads CASSIADRQTYEQYF. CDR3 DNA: TGTGCCAGTAGTATAGCGGACAGGCAAACCTACGAGCAGTACTTC.

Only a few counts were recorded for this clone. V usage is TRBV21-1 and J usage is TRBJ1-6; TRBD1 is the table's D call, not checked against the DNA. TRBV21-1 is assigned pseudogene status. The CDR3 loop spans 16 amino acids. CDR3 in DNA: TGTGCCAGCAGCCGGACAGGGGGCGCGGGGAATTCACCCCTCCACTTT. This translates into CASSRTGGAGNSPLHF.

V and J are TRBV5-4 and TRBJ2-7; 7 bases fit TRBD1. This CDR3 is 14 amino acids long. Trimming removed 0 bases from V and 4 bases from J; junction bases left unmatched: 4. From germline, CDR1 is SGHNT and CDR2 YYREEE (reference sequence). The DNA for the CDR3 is TGTGCCAGCAGCTTGGAGGGGGCTCGGTACGAGCAGTACTTC. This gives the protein CASSLEGARYEQYF.

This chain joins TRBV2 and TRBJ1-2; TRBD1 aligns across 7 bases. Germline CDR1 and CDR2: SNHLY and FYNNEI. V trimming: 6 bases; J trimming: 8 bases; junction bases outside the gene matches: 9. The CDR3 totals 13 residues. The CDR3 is CASSPQGVQGYTF. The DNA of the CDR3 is TGTGCCAGCAGCCCCCAGGGGGTTCAAGGCTACACCTTC.

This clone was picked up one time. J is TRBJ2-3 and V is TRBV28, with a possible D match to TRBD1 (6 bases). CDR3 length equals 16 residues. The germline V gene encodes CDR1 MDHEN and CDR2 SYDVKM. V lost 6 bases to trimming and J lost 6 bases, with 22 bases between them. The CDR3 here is CASSRGGREWEDTQYF. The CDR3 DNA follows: TGTGCCAGCAGCCGAGGGGGAAGGGAGTGGGAGGATACGCAGTATTTT.

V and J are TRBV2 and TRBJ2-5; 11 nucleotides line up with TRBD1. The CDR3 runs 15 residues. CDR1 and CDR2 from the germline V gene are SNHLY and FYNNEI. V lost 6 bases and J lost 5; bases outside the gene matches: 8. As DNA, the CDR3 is TGTGCCAGCAGAGGGACAGGGGGTCCCGGGGAGACCCAGTACTTC. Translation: CASRGTGGPGETQYF.

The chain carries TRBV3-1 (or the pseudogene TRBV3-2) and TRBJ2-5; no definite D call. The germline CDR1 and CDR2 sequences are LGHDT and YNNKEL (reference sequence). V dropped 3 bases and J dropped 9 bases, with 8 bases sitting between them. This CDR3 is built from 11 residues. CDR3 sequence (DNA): TGTGCCAGCAGCCATGGCCCGTCCCAGTACTTC. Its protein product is CASSHGPSQYF.

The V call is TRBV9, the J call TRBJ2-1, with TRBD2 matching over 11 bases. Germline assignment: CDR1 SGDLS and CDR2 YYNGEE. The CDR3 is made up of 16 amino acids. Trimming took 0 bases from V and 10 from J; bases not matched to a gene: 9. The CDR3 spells CASSVDPSGGPGEQFF. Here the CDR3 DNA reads TGTGCCAGCAGCGTAGATCCTAGCGGGGGGCCAGGGGAGCAGTTCTTC. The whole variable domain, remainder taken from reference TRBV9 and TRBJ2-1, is DSGVTQTPKHLITATGQRVTLRCSPRSGDLSVYWYQQSLDQGLQFLIQYYNGEERAKGNILERFSAQQFPDLHSELNLSSLELGDSALYFCASSVDPSGGPGEQFFGPGTRLTVL.

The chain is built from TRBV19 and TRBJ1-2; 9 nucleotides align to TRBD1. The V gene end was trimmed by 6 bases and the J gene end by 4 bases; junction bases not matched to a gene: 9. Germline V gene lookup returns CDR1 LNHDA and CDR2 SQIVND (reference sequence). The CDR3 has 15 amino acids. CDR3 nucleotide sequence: TGTGCCAGTAGCAAACAGGGGGCAGGCCCCTATGGCTACACCTTC. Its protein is CASSKQGAGPYGYTF.

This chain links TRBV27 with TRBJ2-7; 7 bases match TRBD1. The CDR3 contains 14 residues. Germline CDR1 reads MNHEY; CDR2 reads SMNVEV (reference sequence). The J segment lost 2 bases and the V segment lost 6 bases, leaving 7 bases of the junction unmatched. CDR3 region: CASSFGDRTYEQYF. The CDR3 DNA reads TGTGCCAGCAGCTTTGGGGACAGAACCTACGAGCAGTACTTC.

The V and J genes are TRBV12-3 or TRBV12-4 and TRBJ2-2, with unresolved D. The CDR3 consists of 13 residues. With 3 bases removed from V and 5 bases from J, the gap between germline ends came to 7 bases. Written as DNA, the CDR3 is TGTGCCAGCAGTTTTGTCTTGACCGGGGAGCTGTTTTTT. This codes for CASSFVLTGELFF.

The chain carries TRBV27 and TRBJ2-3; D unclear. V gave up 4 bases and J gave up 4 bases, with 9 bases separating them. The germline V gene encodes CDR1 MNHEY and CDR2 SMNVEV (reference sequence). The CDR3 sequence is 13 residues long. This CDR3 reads CASSYLAADTQYF. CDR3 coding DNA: TGTGCCAGCAGTTACCTGGCGGCAGATACGCAGTATTTT.

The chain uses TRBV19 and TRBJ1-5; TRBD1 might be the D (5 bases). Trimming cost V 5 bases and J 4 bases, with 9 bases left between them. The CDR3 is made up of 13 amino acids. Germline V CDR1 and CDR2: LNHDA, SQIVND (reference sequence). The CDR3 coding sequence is TGTGCCAGTAGTTTGCGGGGGAATCAGCCCCAGCATTTT. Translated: CASSLRGNQPQHF.

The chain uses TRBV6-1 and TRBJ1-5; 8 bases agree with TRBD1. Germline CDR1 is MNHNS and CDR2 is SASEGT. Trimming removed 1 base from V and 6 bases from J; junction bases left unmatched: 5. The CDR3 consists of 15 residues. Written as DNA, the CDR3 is TGTGCCAGCAGTGAAGTCGGACAGGGCGGTCAGCCCCAGCATTTT. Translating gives CASSEVGQGGQPQHF.

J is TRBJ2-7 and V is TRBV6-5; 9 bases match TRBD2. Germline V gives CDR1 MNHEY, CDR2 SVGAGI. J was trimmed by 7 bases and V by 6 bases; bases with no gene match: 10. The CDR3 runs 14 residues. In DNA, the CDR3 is TGTGCCAGCAGCGCCCGGCGGGAGGGCCTTGAGCAGTACTTC. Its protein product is CASSARREGLEQYF.

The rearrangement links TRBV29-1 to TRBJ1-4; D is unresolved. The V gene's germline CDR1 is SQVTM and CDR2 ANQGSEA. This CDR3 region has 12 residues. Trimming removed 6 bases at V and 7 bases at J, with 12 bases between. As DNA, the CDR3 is TGCAGCGTCGACGTGAGCGGTGAAAAACTGTTTTTT. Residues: CSVDVSGEKLFF. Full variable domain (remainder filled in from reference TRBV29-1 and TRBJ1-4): SAVISQKPSRDICQRGTSLTIQCQVDSQVTMMFWYRQQPGQSLTLIATANQGSEATYESGFVIDKFPISRPNLTFSTLTVSNMSPEDSSIYLCSVDVSGEKLFFGSGTQLSVL.

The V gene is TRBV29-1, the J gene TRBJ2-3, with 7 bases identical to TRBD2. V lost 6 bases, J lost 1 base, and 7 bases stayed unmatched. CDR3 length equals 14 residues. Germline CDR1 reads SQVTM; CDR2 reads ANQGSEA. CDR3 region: CSVSSREGTDTQYF. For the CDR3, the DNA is TGCAGCGTCTCATCTCGGGAGGGCACAGATACGCAGTATTTT.

Here the CDR3 reads CASSVRGTGELFF. In DNA form, the CDR3 reads TGTGCCAGTAGTGTAAGGGGCACCGGGGAGCTGTTTTTT. The chain joins TRBV19 to TRBJ2-2, with D tentatively TRBD1 (5 bases). The germline V and J ends were trimmed by 5 bases and 4 bases, with 8 bases remaining between them. The germline V gene encodes CDR1 LNHDA and CDR2 SQIVND (reference sequence). The CDR3 runs to 13 residues. The whole variable domain, remainder taken from reference TRBV19 and TRBJ2-2, is DGGITQSPKYLFRKEGQNVTLSCEQNLNHDAMYWYRQDPGQGLRLIYYSQIVNDFQKGDIAEGYSVSREKKESFPLTVTSAQKNPTAFYLCASSVRGTGELFFGEGSRLTVL.